The entry that follows covers one T cell receptor (beta chain) sequence. This record comes from a study of blood T cell repertoires in COVID-19. Data came from immunoSEQ multiplex PCR; TCRdb stores just in-frame clones and leaves some out. The table records fewer than 350,000 clones, 80% to 90% of them present only once. The CDR3 consists of 15 residues. Trimming took 4 bases from V and 3 from J; bases not matched to a gene: 5. From germline, CDR1 is SGHRS and CDR2 YFSETQ. This clonotype originated in a man in his thirties or forties with COVID-19, enrolled during active disease. The chain links TRBV5-1 to TRBJ2-3; 10 bases are a match to TRBD1. The material sequenced was peripheral blood. The CDR3 sequence is CASSAGTGVTDTQYF. In DNA, the CDR3 is TGCGCCAGCAGCGCCGGGACAGGGGTAACAGATACGCAGTATTTT. The entire variable domain, with the rest obtained from reference TRBV5-1 and TRBJ2-3, is as follows: KAGVTQTPRYLIKTRGQQVTLSCSPISGHRSVSWYQQTPGQGLQFLFEYFSETQRNKGNFPGRFSGRQFSNSRSEMNVSTLELGDSALYLCASSAGTGVTDTQYFGPGTRLTVL.